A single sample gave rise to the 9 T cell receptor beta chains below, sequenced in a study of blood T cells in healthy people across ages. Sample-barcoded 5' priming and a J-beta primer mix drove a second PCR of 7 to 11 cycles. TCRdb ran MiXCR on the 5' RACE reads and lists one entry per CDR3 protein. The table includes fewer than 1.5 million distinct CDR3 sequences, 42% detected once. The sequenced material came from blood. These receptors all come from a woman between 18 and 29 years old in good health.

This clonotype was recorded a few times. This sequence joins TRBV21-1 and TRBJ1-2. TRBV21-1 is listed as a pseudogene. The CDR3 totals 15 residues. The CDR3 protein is CASSKEVQTGYGYTF. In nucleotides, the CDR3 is TGTGCCAGCAGCAAAGAAGTACAGACTGGCTATGGCTACACCTTC.

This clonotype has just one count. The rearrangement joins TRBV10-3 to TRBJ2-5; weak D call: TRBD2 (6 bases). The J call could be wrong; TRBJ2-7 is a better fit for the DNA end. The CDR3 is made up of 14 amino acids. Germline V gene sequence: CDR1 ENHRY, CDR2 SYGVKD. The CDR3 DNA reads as TGTGCCATCAGTGAGGCGGGGATAATCTACGAGCAGTACTTC. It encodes CAISEAGIIYEQYF.

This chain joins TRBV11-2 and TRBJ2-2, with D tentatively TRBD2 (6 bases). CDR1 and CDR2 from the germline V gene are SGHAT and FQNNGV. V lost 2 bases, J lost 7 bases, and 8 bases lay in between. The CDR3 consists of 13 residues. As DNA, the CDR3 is TGTGCCAGCAGCTTATGGGGAGGCGGGGAGCTGTTTTTT. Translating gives CASSLWGGGELFF.

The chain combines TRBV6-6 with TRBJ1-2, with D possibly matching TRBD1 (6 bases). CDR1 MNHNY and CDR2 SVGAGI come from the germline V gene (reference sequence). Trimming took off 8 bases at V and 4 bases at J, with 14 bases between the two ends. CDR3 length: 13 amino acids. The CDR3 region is CASEQGLSYGYTF. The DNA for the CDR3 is TGTGCCAGCGAACAGGGATTAAGCTATGGCTACACCTTC.

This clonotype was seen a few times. CDR3 protein: CAILILVQSANYGYTF. The CDR3, as DNA: TGTGCCATCTTAATTTTGGTACAGAGCGCTAACTATGGCTACACCTTC. This chain uses TRBV12-3 or TRBV12-4 with TRBJ1-2; D not certain. With 10 bases removed from V and 0 bases from J, the gap between germline ends came to 21 bases. The CDR3 runs to 16 residues.

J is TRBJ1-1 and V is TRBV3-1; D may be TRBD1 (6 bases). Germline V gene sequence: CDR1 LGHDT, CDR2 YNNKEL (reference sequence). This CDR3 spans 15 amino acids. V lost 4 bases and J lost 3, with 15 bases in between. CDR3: CASSPRQVVYTEAFF. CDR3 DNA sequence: TGTGCCAGCAGCCCCCGACAGGTGGTTTACACTGAAGCTTTCTTT.

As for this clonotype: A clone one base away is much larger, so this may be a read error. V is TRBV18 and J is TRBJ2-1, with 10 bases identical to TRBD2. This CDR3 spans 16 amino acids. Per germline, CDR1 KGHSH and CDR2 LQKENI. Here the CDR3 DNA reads TGTGCCAGCTCACCACCGAGTAGCGGGGGGTTTAATGGGCAGTTCTTC. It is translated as CASSPPSSGGFNGQFF.

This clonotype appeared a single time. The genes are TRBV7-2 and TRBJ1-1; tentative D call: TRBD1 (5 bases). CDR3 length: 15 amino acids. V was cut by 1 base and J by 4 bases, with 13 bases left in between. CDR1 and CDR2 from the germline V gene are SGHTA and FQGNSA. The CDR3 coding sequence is TGTGCCAGCAGCTTAGACCCGGGAGGGGTCACTGAAGCTTTCTTT. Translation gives CASSLDPGGVTEAFF.

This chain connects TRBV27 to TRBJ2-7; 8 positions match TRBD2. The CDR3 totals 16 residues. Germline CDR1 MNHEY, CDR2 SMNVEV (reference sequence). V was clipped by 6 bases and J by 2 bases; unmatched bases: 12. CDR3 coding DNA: TGTGCCAGCAGCCGACGCAGCGGGGGTACCCCCTACGAGCAGTACTTC. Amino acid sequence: CASSRRSGGTPYEQYF.